The T cell receptor (beta chain) under discussion was sequenced for a study of cytomegalovirus exposure and HLA in healthy donors. Study-wide background: The Caucasian-associated ancestry cluster contained approximately 81% of the roughly 370 genotyped donors.

General observations from the study: The study flagged roughly 150 TCR beta chains as cytomegalovirus-associated. TCR beta sequences reportedly predicted most subjects' HLA-A and HLA-B alleles accurately.

In regard to this clone: The antigen remains unidentified.

Use of 60 Vbeta and 13 Jbeta primers characterized the PCR. Measured with immunoSEQ multiplex PCR; TCRdb has only the in-frame clones, and not every one. The table records approximately 160,000 clones, 82% of them present only once. This TCR was recovered from a girl aged 5-17 years in good health and CMV-seropositive. Sequencing was carried out using PBMCs.

CDR3 sequence reads: CASSFSGINEQFF. The CDR3 DNA is TGTGCCAGCAGCTTTAGCGGGATAAATGAGCAGTTCTTC. This chain joins TRBV7-9 and TRBJ2-1; 8 bases agree with TRBD2. Trimming took 3 bases from V and 7 from J; bases not matched to a gene: 2. The CDR3 is 13 residues long. The germline gives CDR1 SEHNR, CDR2 FQNEAQ (reference sequence).